Each of the 20 T cell receptor beta chains below was sequenced from the same sample in a study of Ad26.COV2.S vaccination and SARS-CoV-2 variants. Documented treatment: roughly 19 received Ad26.COV2.S at low or high dose, single or two shots; 5 received placebo; per-sample allocation not given. All samples were drawn on day 63, counting from the first vaccine or placebo injection. The table came from immunoSEQ multiplex PCR; TCRdb's copy has only in-frame clones and leaves some out. The sample has roughly 410,000 clones, about 83% seen once; the top ten hold 7.4%. Sequences were derived from peripheral blood, sampled in a trial of Ad26.COV2.S vaccine versus placebo. The receptors were gathered from a person aged 18 to 59 who received the Ad26.COV2.S COVID-19 vaccine or a placebo.

This rearrangement joins TRBV9 to TRBJ1-3; possibly TRBD1 for D (6 bases). CDR1 and CDR2 (germline): SGDLS, YYNGEE. The CDR3 is made up of 17 amino acids. V shed 3 bases and J shed 0 bases, with 16 bases lying between them. The CDR3 here is CASSALGDTRSGNTIYF. The CDR3 coding sequence is TGTGCCAGCAGCGCCTTAGGGGACACCCGCTCTGGAAACACCATATATTTT.

The V gene is TRBV10-1, the J gene TRBJ2-5, with 8 bases matching TRBD2. Trimming cost V 7 bases and J 5 bases; bases outside gene matches: 9. CDR3 length: 14 amino acids. Looked up from germline, CDR1 is WNHNN and CDR2 is SYGVQD (reference sequence). The DNA of the CDR3 is TGCGCCAGCACCCTCGGGGGGGCCAGGGAGACCCAGTACTTC. It specifies CASTLGGARETQYF.

The chain carries TRBV10-1 and TRBJ2-3; 10 bases match TRBD2. This CDR3 has 17 amino acids. With V trimmed by 3 bases and J by 1 base, 7 bases remained unmatched. CDR1 and CDR2 (germline): WNHNN, SYGVQD (reference sequence). The CDR3 here is CASSDPGLASGTDTQYF. CDR3 nucleotides: TGCGCCAGCAGTGACCCGGGACTAGCGTCTGGCACAGATACGCAGTATTTT.

This clone was counted once. J is TRBJ2-4 and V is TRBV19; D is unresolved. The CDR3 runs 13 residues. Trimming removed 1 base at V and 7 bases at J, with 8 bases between. CDR1 is LNHDA, CDR2 SQIVND, per germline (reference sequence). CDR3 nucleotide sequence: TGTGCCAGTAGTATAGTGAGTGGGAACATTCAGTACTTC. Protein: CASSIVSGNIQYF.

This clone was recorded a few times. The chain couples TRBV6-2 or TRBV6-3 to TRBJ2-1; unclear D gene. V dropped 0 bases and J dropped 9 bases, with 18 bases sitting between them. CDR3 length: 16 amino acids. Per the germline V gene, CDR1 is MNHEY and CDR2 is SVGEGT. Here the CDR3 reads CASSYSKVVKTGEQFF. The CDR3 coding sequence is TGTGCCAGCAGTTACTCGAAAGTCGTTAAAACGGGTGAGCAGTTCTTC.

The gene calls are TRBV5-1 and TRBJ2-7, with D possibly TRBD1 on 6 matching bases. V was trimmed by 3 bases and J by 0 bases, leaving 16 bases between them. The CDR3 totals 16 residues. Germline CDR1 reads SGHRS; CDR2 reads YFSETQ. The CDR3 DNA sequence: TGCGCCAGCAGCTGGTCTGGGGGACAAAGCTCCTACGAGCAGTACTTC. The encoded protein is CASSWSGGQSSYEQYF.

V and J are TRBV18 and TRBJ2-2; the D is unclear. Germline V gene sequence: CDR1 KGHSH, CDR2 LQKENI. Between the trimmed V and J ends, which lost 6 bases and 1 base, there was a span of 18 bases. The CDR3 extends over 17 amino acids. CDR3 sequence (DNA): TGTGCCAGCTCCCGGCGCTCCACTTTAAGGAACACCGGGGAGCTGTTTTTT. This encodes CASSRRSTLRNTGELFF. The full variable domain, in which reference TRBV18 and TRBJ2-2 provide the parts outside the CDR3, is NAGVMQNPRHLVRRRGQEARLRCSPMKGHSHVYWYRQLPEEGLKFMVYLQKENIIDESGMPKERFSAEFPKEGPSILRIQQVVRGDSAAYFCASSRRSTLRNTGELFFGEGSRLTVL.

The DNA for the CDR3 is TGTGCCAGTAGTATTTTATGGGGGGTGCACGAGCAGTACTTC. Its translation is CASSILWGVHEQYF. The chain joins TRBV19 to TRBJ2-7, with a possible D match to TRBD2 (6 bases). The germline V gene has CDR1 LNHDA and CDR2 SQIVND (reference sequence). Trimming took off 3 bases at V and 5 bases at J, with 14 bases between the two ends. The CDR3 is made up of 14 amino acids.

The CDR3 sequence: CASSLVGTGSVNEQFF. The CDR3 DNA follows: TGTGCCAGCAGCTTAGTCGGGACAGGGTCGGTCAATGAGCAGTTCTTC. The chain links TRBV7-3 to TRBJ2-1; TRBD1 matches at 9 bases. Germline V gene sequence: CDR1 SGHTA, CDR2 FQGTGA. CDR3 length equals 16 residues. J was trimmed by 6 bases and V by 2 bases; bases with no gene match: 8. Full variable domain (remainder filled in from reference TRBV7-3 and TRBJ2-1): GAGVSQTPSNKVTEKGKYVELRCDPISGHTALYWYRQSLGQGPEFLIYFQGTGAADDSGLPNDRFFAVRPEGSVSTLKIQRTERGDSAVYLCASSLVGTGSVNEQFFGPGTRLTVL.

The chain joins TRBV4-1 to TRBJ1-2; no clear D. Germline CDR1 MGHRA, CDR2 YSYEKL. Trimming shortened V by 2 bases and J by 6 bases, and 19 bases separated the two germline ends. The CDR3 contains 16 residues. This chain's CDR3 is CASSQTPPNEGDGYTF. The CDR3 region has the DNA TGCGCCAGCAGCCAAACCCCGCCGAATGAGGGTGATGGCTACACCTTC.

The rearrangement uses TRBV5-6 and TRBJ1-2, with 7 bases identical to TRBD1. J lost 4 bases, V lost 7 bases, and 10 bases had no gene match. The V gene's germline CDR1 is SGHDT and CDR2 YYEEEE. The CDR3 runs to 14 residues. CDR3 residues: CASRRQGKGYGYTF. The DNA for the CDR3 is TGTGCCAGCCGTAGACAGGGTAAGGGCTATGGCTACACCTTC.

The rearrangement joins TRBV21-1 to TRBJ1-2; TRBD1 is taken as the D call from the table, unchecked against the DNA. TRBV21-1 is deemed a pseudogene. The CDR3 length is 13 residues. CDR3 protein: CASSYRQGYGYTF. Here the CDR3 DNA reads TGTGCCAGCAGCTACCGACAGGGCTATGGCTACACCTTC.

CDR3 nucleotides: TGTGCCAGCAGCCCGAGACGGAGTCCCACAGATACGCAGTATTTT. It yields the protein CASSPRRSPTDTQYF. The chain employs TRBV9 and TRBJ2-3; D gene ambiguous. V was clipped by 4 bases and J by 2 bases, with 14 bases between them. The CDR3 runs to 15 residues. In germline, CDR1 is SGDLS, CDR2 YYNGEE.

The V gene is TRBV7-3, the J gene TRBJ2-3, with no clear D. Deletions cut 3 bases from V and 0 bases from J, with 10 bases between. The CDR3 is made up of 15 amino acids. CDR1 SGHTA and CDR2 FQGTGA come from the germline V gene. DNA of the CDR3: TGTGCCAGCAGCTTCGCGCCCTCAAGCACAGATACGCAGTATTTT. This sequence encodes CASSFAPSSTDTQYF.

The chain recombines TRBV30 with TRBJ1-6; perhaps TRBD1 as D (5 bases). V shed 0 bases and J shed 3 bases, with 9 bases lying between them. This CDR3 has 15 amino acids. The germline V gene encodes CDR1 GTSNPN and CDR2 SVGIG (reference sequence). The CDR3 sequence: CAWSVGQGYNSPLHF. CDR3 nucleotides: TGTGCCTGGAGTGTAGGCCAGGGCTATAATTCACCCCTCCACTTT.

The rearrangement joins TRBV2 to TRBJ2-4; TRBD2 is a possible D gene (6 bases). CDR3 length equals 17 residues. V was trimmed by 2 bases and J by 0 bases, leaving 14 bases between them. Germline CDR1 is SNHLY and CDR2 is FYNNEI. CDR3 coding DNA: TGTGCCAGCAGTGAACTAGCTAGCGCGCTAGCCAAAAACATTCAGTACTTC. Translated: CASSELASALAKNIQYF.

The chain joins TRBV29-1 to TRBJ1-1; 7 nucleotides match TRBD1. With V trimmed by 6 bases and J by 3 bases, 10 bases remained unmatched. The CDR3 runs to 14 residues. Germline V gives CDR1 SQVTM, CDR2 ANQGSEA. The CDR3 region is CSVRQGELYTEAFF. CDR3 nucleotides: TGCAGCGTCAGACAGGGAGAGCTGTACACTGAAGCTTTCTTT.

The genes are TRBV5-1 and TRBJ1-5; D gene ambiguous. Germline V gene data show CDR1 as SGHRS and CDR2 as YFSETQ. The CDR3 covers 14 residues. V was clipped by 2 bases and J by 2 bases, with 8 bases between them. The CDR3 reads CASSLLGGNQPQHF. The DNA for the CDR3 is TGCGCCAGCAGCTTATTGGGTGGCAATCAGCCCCAGCATTTT.

Concerning this clone: Other nucleotide sequences from this sample produce the same CDR3. The gene calls are TRBV7-9 and TRBJ1-5; no firm D call. The CDR3 runs to 12 residues. Germline CDR1 is SEHNR and CDR2 is FQNEAQ (reference sequence). The ends were cut back, 1 base at V and 9 bases at J, with 7 bases in the middle. The CDR3 region has the DNA TGTGCCAGCAGCTTAGAGTCGAGGCCCCAGCATTTT. The encoded protein is CASSLESRPQHF.

The chain has TRBV5-1 and TRBJ2-2; the D gene could be TRBD1 or TRBD2 (5 bases each). Germline CDR1 reads SGHRS; CDR2 reads YFSETQ. CDR3 length equals 15 residues. V lost 0 bases and J 7 bases, leaving 13 bases between the germline ends. CDR3 protein: CASSLARPGGGELFF. The CDR3 DNA sequence: TGCGCCAGCAGCTTGGCCAGACCTGGGGGCGGGGAGCTGTTTTTT. The complete variable domain, with remaining parts taken from reference TRBV5-1 and TRBJ2-2, reads KAGVTQTPRYLIKTRGQQVTLSCSPISGHRSVSWYQQTPGQGLQFLFEYFSETQRNKGNFPGRFSGRQFSNSRSEMNVSTLELGDSALYLCASSLARPGGGELFFGEGSRLTVL.